The 8 T cell receptor beta chains below were found in one sample sequenced in a study of T-cell memory formation after mild COVID-19. Using its own MiXCR run on the 5' RACE reads, TCRdb lists one record per CDR3 protein. The sample includes around 250,000 distinct CDR3 sequences, about a sixth seen only once; the top ten take roughly 23%. The sample was PBMCs or a T cell subset sorted from them (not recorded which). Receptors originate from a man between 18 and 29 years old who had mild COVID-19 (a few samples of this study predate the infection). Cell type and time point are not known.

This clonotype was seen only a few times. V gene TRBV5-6 combines with J gene TRBJ2-5, with 7 bases aligning to TRBD2. CDR3 length: 17 amino acids. From germline, CDR1 is SGHDT and CDR2 YYEEEE. V was clipped by 0 bases and J by 2 bases; unmatched bases: 10. CDR3 nucleotide sequence: TGTGCCAGCAGCTTGGTGCTGGGGGGGGGAAATCAAGAGACCCAGTACTTC. This gives the protein CASSLVLGGGNQETQYF.

This chain joins TRBV7-2 and TRBJ1-2, with D possibly being TRBD1 (5 bases). Trimming shortened V by 5 bases and J by 2 bases, and 12 bases separated the two germline ends. Per the germline V gene, CDR1 is SGHTA and CDR2 is FQGNSA. CDR3 length: 14 amino acids. CDR3 region: CASSPPGPNYGYTF. The CDR3 coding sequence is TGTGCCAGCAGCCCTCCGGGACCGAACTATGGCTACACCTTC.

In this sample, this clonotype turned up many times. This sequence joins TRBV5-1 and TRBJ2-5, with 11 bases aligning to TRBD2. V gave up 3 bases and J gave up 1 base; unmatched junction bases: 5. The germline V gene has CDR1 SGHRS and CDR2 YFSETQ. The CDR3 is 16 residues long. The CDR3 coding sequence is TGCGCCAGCAGCTCTGGACTAGCGGGTCCCCAAGAGACCCAGTACTTC. Translating it yields CASSSGLAGPQETQYF.

The chain uses TRBV4-1 and TRBJ1-1, with D tentatively TRBD1 (6 bases). Looked up from germline, CDR1 is MGHRA and CDR2 is YSYEKL. Trimming pared 1 base from V and 2 bases from J, leaving 11 bases between. The CDR3 is 15 amino acids. CDR3: CASSQVGGENTEAFF. The CDR3 DNA reads TGCGCCAGCAGCCAAGTGGGGGGCGAAAACACTGAAGCTTTCTTT.

The chain joins TRBV27 to TRBJ2-1, with D perhaps matching TRBD1 (6 bases). There are 14 residues in the CDR3. Germline CDR1 MNHEY, CDR2 SMNVEV (reference sequence). The V and J ends lost 5 bases and 1 base respectively, with 9 bases between them. CDR3 in DNA: TGTGCCAGCAGTATACAGGGTTCCTACAATGAGCAGTTCTTC. Amino acid sequence: CASSIQGSYNEQFF.

The chain couples TRBV15 to TRBJ2-7, with D possibly TRBD1 on 6 matching bases. The CDR3 runs 13 residues. Trimming removed 0 bases from V and 3 bases from J, with 6 bases in between. The germline V gene has CDR1 LNHNV and CDR2 YYDKDF (reference sequence). The CDR3 coding sequence is TGTGCCACCAGCAGAGAAGGGGGCTACGAGCAGTACTTC. As protein: CATSREGGYEQYF.

This clonotype was counted ten times or more. The V and J genes are TRBV7-6 and TRBJ1-5; D is unclear. Germline CDR1 is SGHVS and CDR2 is FNYEAQ. The CDR3 sequence is 14 residues long. The V and J ends lost 1 base and 9 bases respectively, with 13 bases between them. The DNA of the CDR3 is TGTGCCAGCAGCTTAGAGGACGGGCGTGGGCCCCAGCATTTT. Amino acid sequence: CASSLEDGRGPQHF.

The rearrangement uses TRBV9 and TRBJ2-4; no definite D call. CDR1 is SGDLS, CDR2 YYNGEE, per germline. The CDR3 runs 13 residues. Trimming pared 3 bases from V and 8 bases from J, leaving 12 bases between. CDR3 sequence (DNA): TGTGCCAGCAGCGCACAAACATTAGACATTCAGTACTTC. This translates into CASSAQTLDIQYF.